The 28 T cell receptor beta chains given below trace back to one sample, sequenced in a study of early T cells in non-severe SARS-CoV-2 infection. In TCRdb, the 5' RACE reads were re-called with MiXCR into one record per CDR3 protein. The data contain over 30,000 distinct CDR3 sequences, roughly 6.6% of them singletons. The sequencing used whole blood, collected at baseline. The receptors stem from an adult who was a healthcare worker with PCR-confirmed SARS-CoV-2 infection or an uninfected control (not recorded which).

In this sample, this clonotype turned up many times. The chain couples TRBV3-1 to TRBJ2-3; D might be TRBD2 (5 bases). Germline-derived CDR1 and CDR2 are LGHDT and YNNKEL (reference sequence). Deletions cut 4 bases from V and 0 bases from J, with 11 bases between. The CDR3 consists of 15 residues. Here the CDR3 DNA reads TGTGCCAGCAGCCCTCTGGGCGGGAGCACAGATACGCAGTATTTT. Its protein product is CASSPLGGSTDTQYF.

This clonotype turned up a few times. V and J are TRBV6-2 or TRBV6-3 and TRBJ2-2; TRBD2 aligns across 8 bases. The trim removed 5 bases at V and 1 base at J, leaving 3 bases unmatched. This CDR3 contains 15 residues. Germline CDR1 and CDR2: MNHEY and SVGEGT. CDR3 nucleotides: TGTGCCAGCAGTCCAGCGGGGGTGAACACCGGGGAGCTGTTTTTT. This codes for CASSPAGVNTGELFF.

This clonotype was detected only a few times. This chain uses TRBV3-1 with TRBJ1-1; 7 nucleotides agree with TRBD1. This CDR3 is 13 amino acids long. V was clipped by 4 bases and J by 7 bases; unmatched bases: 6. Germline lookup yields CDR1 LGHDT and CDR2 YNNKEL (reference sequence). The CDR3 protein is CASSPRTGDEAFF. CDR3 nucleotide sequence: TGTGCCAGCAGCCCGCGGACAGGAGATGAAGCTTTCTTT. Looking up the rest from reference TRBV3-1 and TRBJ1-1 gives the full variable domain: DTAVSQTPKYLVTQMGNDKSIKCEQNLGHDTMYWYKQDSKKFLKIMFSYNNKELIINETVPNRFSPKSPDKAHLNLHINSLELGDSAVYFCASSPRTGDEAFFGQGTRLTVV.

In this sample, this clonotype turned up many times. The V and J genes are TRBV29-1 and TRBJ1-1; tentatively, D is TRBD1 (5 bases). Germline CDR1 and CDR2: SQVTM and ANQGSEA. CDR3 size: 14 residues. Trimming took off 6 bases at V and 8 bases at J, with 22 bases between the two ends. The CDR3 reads CSVVPTGRGTEAFF. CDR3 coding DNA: TGCAGCGTCGTCCCGACGGGGCGGGGGACGGAAGCTTTCTTT.

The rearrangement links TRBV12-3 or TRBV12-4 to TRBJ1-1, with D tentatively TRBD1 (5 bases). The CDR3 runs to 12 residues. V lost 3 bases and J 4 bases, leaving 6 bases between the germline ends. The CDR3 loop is CASSFRGTEAFF. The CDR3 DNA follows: TGTGCCAGCAGTTTTAGGGGCACTGAAGCTTTCTTT.

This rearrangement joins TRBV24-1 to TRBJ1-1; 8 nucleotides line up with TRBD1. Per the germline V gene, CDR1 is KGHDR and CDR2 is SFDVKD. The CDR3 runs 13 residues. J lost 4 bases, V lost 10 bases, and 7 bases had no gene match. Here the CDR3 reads CATTQGAGTEAFF. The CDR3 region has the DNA TGTGCCACAACTCAGGGGGCTGGCACTGAAGCTTTCTTT.

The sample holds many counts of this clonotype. This chain's CDR3 is CASSDSDNTEAFF. DNA of the CDR3: TGTGCCAGCAGTGACTCGGACAACACTGAAGCTTTCTTT. This chain links TRBV6-4 with TRBJ1-1; unclear D gene. CDR1 MRHNA and CDR2 SNTAGT come from the germline V gene. V gave up 0 bases and J gave up 2 bases, with 4 bases separating them. The CDR3 contains 13 residues.

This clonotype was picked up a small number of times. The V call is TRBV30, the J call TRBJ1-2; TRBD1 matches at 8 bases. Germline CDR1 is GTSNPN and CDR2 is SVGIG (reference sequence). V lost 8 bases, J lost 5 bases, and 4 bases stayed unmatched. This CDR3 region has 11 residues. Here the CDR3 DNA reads TGTGCCGGACGGACAGGGTATGGCTACACCTTC. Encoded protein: CAGRTGYGYTF.

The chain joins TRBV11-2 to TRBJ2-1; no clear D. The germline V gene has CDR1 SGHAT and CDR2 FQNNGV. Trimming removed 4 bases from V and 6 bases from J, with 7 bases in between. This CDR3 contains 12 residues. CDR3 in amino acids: CASSSSTNEQFF. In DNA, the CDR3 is TGTGCCAGCAGCTCCAGTACCAATGAGCAGTTCTTC.

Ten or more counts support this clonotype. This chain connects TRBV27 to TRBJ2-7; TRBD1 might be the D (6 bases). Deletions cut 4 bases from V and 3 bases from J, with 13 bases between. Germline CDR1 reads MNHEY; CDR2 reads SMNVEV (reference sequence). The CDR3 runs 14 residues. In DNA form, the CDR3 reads TGTGCCAGCAGTTATGCAGGGGATAACTACGAGCAGTACTTC. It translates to CASSYAGDNYEQYF.

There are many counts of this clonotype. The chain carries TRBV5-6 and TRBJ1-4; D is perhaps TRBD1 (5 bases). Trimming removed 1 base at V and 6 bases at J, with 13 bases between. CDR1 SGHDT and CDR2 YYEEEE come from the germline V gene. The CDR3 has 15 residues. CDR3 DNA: TGTGCCAGCAGCTTGTGGGGCCTCGGGGATGAAAAACTGTTTTTT. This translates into CASSLWGLGDEKLFF.

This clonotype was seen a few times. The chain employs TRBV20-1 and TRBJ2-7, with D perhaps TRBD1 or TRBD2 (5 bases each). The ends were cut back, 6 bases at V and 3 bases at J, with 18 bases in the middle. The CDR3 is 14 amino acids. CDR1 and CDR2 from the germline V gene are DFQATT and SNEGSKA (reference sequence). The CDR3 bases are TGCAGTGCAACGGTTCCGGGACGTCTCTACGAGCAGTACTTC. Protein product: CSATVPGRLYEQYF.

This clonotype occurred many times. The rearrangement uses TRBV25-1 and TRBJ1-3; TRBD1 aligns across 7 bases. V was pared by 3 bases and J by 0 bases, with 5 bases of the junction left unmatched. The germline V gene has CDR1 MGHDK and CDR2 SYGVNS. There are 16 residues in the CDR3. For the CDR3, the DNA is TGTGCCAGCAGTGACACAGGGGTGAGCTCTGGAAACACCATATATTTT. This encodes CASSDTGVSSGNTIYF.

CDR3 sequence (DNA): TGTGCCAGCAGCCCGATGCGGGAGAATGAGCAGTTCTTC. Translating gives CASSPMRENEQFF. The rearrangement links TRBV7-2 to TRBJ2-1; 7 nucleotides match TRBD2. V lost 5 bases, J lost 7 bases, and 5 bases stayed unmatched. The CDR3 covers 13 residues. Germline CDR1 and CDR2: SGHTA and FQGNSA.

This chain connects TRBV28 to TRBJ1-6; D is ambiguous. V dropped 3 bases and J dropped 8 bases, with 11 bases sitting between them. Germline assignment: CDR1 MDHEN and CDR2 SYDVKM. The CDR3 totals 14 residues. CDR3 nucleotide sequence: TGTGCCAGCAGTTTTATCGATGGCGATTCACCCCTCCACTTT. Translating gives CASSFIDGDSPLHF. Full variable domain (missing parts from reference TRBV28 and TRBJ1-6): DVKVTQSSRYLVKRTGEKVFLECVQDMDHENMFWYRQDPGLGLRLIYFSYDVKMKEKGDIPEGYSVSREKKERFSLILESASTNQTSMYLCASSFIDGDSPLHFGNGTRLTVT.

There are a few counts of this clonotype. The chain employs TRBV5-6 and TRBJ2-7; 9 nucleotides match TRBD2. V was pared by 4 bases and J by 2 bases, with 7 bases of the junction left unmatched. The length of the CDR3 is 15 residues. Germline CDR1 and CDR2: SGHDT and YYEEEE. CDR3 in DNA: TGTGCCAGCAGCCGCCGGGCGGGAGGGCCCTACGAGCAGTACGTC. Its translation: CASSRRAGGPYEQYV.

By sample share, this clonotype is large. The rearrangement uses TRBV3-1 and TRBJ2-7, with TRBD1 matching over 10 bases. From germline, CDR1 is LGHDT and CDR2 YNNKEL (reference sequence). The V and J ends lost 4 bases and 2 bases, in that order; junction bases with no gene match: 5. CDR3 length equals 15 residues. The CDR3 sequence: CASSRGGQGAYEQYF. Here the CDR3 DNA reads TGTGCCAGCAGCCGGGGAGGACAGGGGGCCTACGAGCAGTACTTC.

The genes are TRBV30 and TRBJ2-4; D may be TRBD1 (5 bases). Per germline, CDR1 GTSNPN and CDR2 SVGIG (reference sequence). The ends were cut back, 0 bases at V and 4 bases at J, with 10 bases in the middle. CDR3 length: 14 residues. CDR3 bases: TGTGCCTGGAGTGTTGTAGGGGCTAAAAACATTCAGTACTTC. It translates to CAWSVVGAKNIQYF.

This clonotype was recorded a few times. The CDR3 loop is CAIRMGLAGGPGETQYF. The DNA for the CDR3 is TGTGCCATCAGGATGGGCCTAGCGGGAGGGCCCGGAGAGACCCAGTACTTC. The chain has TRBV10-3 and TRBJ2-5, with 12 bases fitting TRBD2. J gave up 4 bases and V 6 bases, and 12 bases lay outside the gene matches. Germline V gene sequence: CDR1 ENHRY, CDR2 SYGVKD. The CDR3 extends over 17 amino acids.

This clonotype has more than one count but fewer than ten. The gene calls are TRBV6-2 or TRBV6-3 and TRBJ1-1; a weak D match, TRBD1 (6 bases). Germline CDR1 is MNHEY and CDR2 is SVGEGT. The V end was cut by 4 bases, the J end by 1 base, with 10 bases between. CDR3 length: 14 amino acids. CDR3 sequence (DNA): TGTGCCAGCAGTTCGTGGACAGAGAACACTGAAGCTTTCTTT. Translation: CASSSWTENTEAFF.

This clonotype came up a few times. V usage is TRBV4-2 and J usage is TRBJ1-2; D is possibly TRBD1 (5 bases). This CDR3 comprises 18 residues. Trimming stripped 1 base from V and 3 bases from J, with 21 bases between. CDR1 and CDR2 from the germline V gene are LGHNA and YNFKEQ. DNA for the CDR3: TGTGCCAGCAGCCAAGTATATTCGGGCGAGGGGATGGACTATGGCTACACCTTC. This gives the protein CASSQVYSGEGMDYGYTF.

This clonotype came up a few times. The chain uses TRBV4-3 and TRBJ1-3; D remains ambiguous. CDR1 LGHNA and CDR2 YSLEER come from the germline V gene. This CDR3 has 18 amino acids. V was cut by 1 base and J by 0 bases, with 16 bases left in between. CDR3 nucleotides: TGCGCCAGCAGCCAAGTTGCGAGCATTACTAGCTCTGGAAACACCATATATTTT. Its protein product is CASSQVASITSSGNTIYF.

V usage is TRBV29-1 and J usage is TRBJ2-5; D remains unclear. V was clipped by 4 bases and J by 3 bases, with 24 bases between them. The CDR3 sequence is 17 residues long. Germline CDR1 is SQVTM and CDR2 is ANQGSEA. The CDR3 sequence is CSVVATQKRGPKETQYF. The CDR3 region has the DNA TGCAGCGTTGTGGCTACCCAAAAACGTGGGCCCAAAGAGACCCAGTACTTC.

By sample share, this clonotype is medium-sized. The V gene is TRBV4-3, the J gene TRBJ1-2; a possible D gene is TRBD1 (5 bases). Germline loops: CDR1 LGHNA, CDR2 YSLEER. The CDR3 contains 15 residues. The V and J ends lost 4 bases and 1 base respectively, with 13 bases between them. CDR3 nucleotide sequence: TGCGCCAGCAGCCCCGCTAAGGGACTTAACTATGGCTACACCTTC. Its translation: CASSPAKGLNYGYTF.

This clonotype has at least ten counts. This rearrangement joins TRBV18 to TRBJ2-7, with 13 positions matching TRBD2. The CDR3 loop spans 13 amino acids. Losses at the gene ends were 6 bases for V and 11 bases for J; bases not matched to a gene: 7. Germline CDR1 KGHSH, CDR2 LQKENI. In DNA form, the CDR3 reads TGTGCCAGCTCGCCCACTAGCGGGAGGGCAGAGTACTTC. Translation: CASSPTSGRAEYF.

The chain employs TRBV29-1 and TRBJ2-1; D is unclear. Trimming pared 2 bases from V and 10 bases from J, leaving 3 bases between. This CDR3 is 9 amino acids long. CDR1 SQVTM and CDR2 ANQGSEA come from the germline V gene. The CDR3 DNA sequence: TGCAGCGTTGAACGGGAGCAGTTCTTC. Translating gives CSVEREQFF.

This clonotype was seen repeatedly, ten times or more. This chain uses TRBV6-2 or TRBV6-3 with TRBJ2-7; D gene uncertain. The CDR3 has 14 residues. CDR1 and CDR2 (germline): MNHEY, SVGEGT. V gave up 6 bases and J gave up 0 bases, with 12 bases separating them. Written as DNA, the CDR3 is TGTGCCAGCAGGTACGGATCCAGCTCCTACGAGCAGTACTTC. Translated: CASRYGSSSYEQYF.

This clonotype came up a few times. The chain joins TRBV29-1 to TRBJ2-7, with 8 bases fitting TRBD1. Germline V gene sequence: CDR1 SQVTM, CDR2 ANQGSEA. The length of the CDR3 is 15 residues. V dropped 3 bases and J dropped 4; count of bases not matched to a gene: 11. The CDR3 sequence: CSVDGPGQAIYEQYV. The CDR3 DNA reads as TGCAGCGTTGATGGGCCGGGACAGGCGATTTACGAGCAGTACGTC.